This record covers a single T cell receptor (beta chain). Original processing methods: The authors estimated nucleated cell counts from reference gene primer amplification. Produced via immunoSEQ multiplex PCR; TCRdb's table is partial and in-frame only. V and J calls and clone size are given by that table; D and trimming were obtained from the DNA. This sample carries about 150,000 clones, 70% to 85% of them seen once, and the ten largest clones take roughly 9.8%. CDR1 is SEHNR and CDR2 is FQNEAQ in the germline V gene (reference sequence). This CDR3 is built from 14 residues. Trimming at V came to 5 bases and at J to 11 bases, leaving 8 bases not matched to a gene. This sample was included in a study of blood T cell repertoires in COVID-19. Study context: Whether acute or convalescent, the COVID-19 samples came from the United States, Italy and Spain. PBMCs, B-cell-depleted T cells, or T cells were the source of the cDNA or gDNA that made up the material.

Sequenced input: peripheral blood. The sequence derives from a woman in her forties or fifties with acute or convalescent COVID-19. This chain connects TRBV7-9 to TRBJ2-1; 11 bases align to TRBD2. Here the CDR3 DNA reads TGTGCCAGCAGCCCGGGGACTAGCGGATTTAAGCAGTTCTTC. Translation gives CASSPGTSGFKQFF.